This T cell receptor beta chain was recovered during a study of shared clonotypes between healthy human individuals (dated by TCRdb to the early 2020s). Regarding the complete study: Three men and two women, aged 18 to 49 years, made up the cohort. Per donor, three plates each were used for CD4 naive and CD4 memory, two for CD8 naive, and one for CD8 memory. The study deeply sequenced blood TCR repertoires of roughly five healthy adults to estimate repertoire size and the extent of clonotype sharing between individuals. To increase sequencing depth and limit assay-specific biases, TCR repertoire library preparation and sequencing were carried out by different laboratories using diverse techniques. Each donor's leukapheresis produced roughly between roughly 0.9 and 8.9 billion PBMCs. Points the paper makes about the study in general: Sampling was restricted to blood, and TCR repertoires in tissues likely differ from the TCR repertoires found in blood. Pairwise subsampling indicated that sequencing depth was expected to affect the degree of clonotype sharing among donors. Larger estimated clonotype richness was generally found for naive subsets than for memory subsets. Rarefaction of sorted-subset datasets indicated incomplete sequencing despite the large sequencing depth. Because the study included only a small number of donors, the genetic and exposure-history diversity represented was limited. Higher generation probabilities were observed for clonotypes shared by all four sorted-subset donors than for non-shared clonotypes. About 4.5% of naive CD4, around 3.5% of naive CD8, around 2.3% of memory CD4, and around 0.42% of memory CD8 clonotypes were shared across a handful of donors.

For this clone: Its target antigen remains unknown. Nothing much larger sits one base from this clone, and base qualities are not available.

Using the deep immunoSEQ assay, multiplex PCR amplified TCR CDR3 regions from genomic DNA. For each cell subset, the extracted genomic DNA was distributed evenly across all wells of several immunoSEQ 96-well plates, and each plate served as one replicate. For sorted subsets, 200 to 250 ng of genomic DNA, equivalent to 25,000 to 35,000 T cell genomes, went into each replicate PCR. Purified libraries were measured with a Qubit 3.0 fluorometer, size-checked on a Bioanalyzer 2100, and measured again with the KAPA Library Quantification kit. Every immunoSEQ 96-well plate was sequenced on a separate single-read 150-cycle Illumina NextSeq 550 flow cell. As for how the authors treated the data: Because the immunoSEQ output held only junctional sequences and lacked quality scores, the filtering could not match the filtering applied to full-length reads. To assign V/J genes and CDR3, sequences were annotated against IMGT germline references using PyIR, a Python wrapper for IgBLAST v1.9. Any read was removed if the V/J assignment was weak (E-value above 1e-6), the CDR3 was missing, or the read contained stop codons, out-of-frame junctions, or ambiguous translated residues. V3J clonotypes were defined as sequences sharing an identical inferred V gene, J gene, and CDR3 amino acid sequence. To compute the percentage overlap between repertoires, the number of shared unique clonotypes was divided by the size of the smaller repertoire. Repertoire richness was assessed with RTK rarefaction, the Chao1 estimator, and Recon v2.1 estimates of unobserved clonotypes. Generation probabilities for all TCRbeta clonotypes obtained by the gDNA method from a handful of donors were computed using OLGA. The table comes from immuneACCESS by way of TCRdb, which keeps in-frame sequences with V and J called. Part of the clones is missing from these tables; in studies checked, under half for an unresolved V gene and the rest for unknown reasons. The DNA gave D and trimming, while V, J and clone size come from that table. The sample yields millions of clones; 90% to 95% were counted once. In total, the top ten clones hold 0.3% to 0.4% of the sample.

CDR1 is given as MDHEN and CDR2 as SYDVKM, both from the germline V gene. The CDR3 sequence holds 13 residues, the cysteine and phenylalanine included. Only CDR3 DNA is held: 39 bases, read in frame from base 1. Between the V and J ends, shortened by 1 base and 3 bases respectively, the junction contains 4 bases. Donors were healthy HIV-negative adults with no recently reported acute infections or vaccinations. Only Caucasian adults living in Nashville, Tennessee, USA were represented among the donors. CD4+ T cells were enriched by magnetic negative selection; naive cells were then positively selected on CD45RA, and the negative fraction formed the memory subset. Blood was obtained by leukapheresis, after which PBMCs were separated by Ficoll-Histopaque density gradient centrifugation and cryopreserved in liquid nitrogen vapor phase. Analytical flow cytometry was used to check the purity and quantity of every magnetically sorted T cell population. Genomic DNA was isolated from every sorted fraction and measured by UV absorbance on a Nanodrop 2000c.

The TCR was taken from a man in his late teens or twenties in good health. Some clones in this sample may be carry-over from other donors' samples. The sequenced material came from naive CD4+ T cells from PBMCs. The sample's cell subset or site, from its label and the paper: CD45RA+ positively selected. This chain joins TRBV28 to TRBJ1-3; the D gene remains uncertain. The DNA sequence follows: TGTGCCAGCAGTTTATATTTTGGAAACACCATATATTTT. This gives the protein CASSLYFGNTIYF.